A single TCR beta chain is shown here with its context. Its target is unknown. TCRdb's copy holds only in-frame clones and misses some; the assay was immunoSEQ multiplex PCR. The sample shows 12,000 to 15,000 clones, 85% to 95% of them seen only once. The sample belongs to a study of T cell clones after liver transplantation. Study-level information: Post-transplant blood was tracked for graft-donor-reactive T cell clones identified in a pre-transplant mixed lymphocyte reaction.

General study results and limits: Compared with third party-reactive sequences, donor-reactive ones declined more, independent of withdrawal success. A significant post-transplant drop in circulating graft-donor-reactive CD4 TCRbeta sequences occurred in most of the 8 subjects. In a couple of subjects, few donor cells limited the measurable donor-reactive repertoire.

This CDR3 is built from 13 residues. Trimming shortened V by 7 bases and J by 3 bases, and 14 bases separated the two germline ends. Germline CDR1 SGHNT, CDR2 YYREEE (reference sequence). V usage is TRBV5-4 and J usage is TRBJ2-7, with D perhaps TRBD1 or TRBD2 (7 bases each). The material was CD8+ T cells from blood, obtained before liver transplant. The TCR comes from a human donor who received a liver transplant. CDR3 sequence reads: CASQPGGGYEQYF. In DNA, the CDR3 is TGTGCCAGCCAACCAGGGGGGGGCTACGAGCAGTACTTC.